These 9 T cell receptor beta chains were sequenced from one sample in a study of monozygotic twins with inflammatory bowel disease (dated by TCRdb to the late 2010s). The library was produced with 5' RACE. The data were produced on an Illumina HiSeq 2500. Through TCRdb reprocessing, the reads give one entry per CDR3 protein sequence; DNA is omitted. The table kept for this sample lists approximately 340,000 distinct CDR3 sequences. The top ten constitute approximately 2% of the sample. Material for sequencing was blood. These receptor sequences come from a human donor with ulcerative colitis or Crohn's disease, or a healthy co-twin of an affected twin (not recorded which).

CDR3 residues: CASSLDPKSLTSGGLKEQFF. This sequence joins TRBV11-2 and TRBJ2-1; TCRdb calls TRBD2, which cannot be checked without DNA. Germline V gene sequence: CDR1 SGHAT, CDR2 FQNNGV. CDR3 length: 20 residues.

This rearrangement joins TRBV6-5 to TRBJ2-2; TCRdb names TRBD2, which stays unverified in the absence of DNA. CDR1 and CDR2 from the germline V gene are MNHEY and SVGAGI. This CDR3 has 15 residues. The CDR3 sequence: CASSYGLAGTGELFF.

The chain couples TRBV10-2 to TRBJ1-1; TCRdb gives TRBD1 as the D gene, but with no DNA this cannot be confirmed. Germline assignment: CDR1 WSHSY and CDR2 SAAADI. The CDR3 has 17 residues. This CDR3 is CASSGHPGGGMNTEAFF.

The CDR3 spells CASSSGQGASTGELFF. The V call is TRBV7-8, the J call TRBJ2-2; the D call of TRBD1 rests on TCRdb alone, since no DNA is present to check it. Germline assignment: CDR1 SGHVS and CDR2 FQNEAQ. This CDR3 has 16 amino acids.

The chain links TRBV10-3 to TRBJ1-2; TCRdb calls TRBD1, which cannot be checked without DNA. Germline V gene sequence: CDR1 ENHRY, CDR2 SYGVKD. The CDR3 length is 15 residues. CDR3 residues: CAISESPGRVYGYTF.

V is TRBV6-5 and J is TRBJ2-3. This CDR3 contains 13 residues. Germline CDR1 reads MNHEY; CDR2 reads SVGAGI. CDR3 sequence: CASSYSGGDTQYF.

The chain recombines TRBV7-8 with TRBJ2-3; as DNA is missing, the TRBD2 call by TCRdb cannot be tested. Per germline, CDR1 SGHVS and CDR2 FQNEAQ. The CDR3 totals 14 residues. The CDR3 is CASSSSGRADTQYF.

This sequence joins TRBV5-1 and TRBJ1-2. The germline gives CDR1 SGHRS, CDR2 YFSETQ. The CDR3 length is 14 residues. CDR3 in amino acids: CASSLYEPAYGYTF. Combining the CDR3 with reference TRBV5-1 and TRBJ1-2 gives the whole variable domain KAGVTQTPRYLIKTRGQQVTLSCSPISGHRSVSWYQQTPGQGLQFLFEYFSETQRNKGNFPGRFSGRQFSNSRSEMNVSTLELGDSALYLCASSLYEPAYGYTFGSGTRLTVV.

The J gene is TRBJ1-5, the V gene TRBV4-1. The CDR3 extends over 17 amino acids. From germline, CDR1 is MGHRA and CDR2 YSYEKL. The CDR3 region is CASSQDIGVSKWWPQHF.